The clone carrying this T cell receptor (beta chain) occurred once. The data were taken from a study of shared clonotypes between healthy human individuals. V lost 1 base to trimming and J lost 4 bases, with 10 bases between them. The CDR3 length is 14 residues. The germline gives CDR1 SGHVS, CDR2 FNYEAQ. Generated by immunoSEQ multiplex PCR, the TCRdb table keeps only in-frame clones and is missing some. The sample lists around 500,000 clones; around 78% were seen once. The source is a woman in her 40s in good health. Some clones in this sample may be carry-over from other donors' samples. The sample was PBMCs. The genes are TRBV7-6 and TRBJ1-1; D is perhaps TRBD1 (6 bases). CDR3 in amino acids: CASSLVAGATEAFF. CDR3 in DNA: TGTGCCAGCAGCTTAGTGGCAGGGGCCACTGAAGCTTTCTTT.